These T cell receptor beta chains were read from a single sample in a study of blood T cells in healthy people across ages. TCRdb independently ran MiXCR on the 5' RACE reads; one entry per CDR3 protein. There are about a million distinct CDR3 sequences in the sample; approximately 38% occur only once, and around 13% lies in the top ten. Sequencing was performed on blood. These receptors were collected from a young man in good health. Each CDR3 is given with its conserved first and last residue. Fields, in order: clone size, J gene, D gene, V gene, CDR3 DNA, CDR3 protein. D genes are given only for firm matches. Clone size appears in some rows only: once, few, many, or a class for an expanded clone.

>once|TRBJ1-2|TRBD1|TRBV29-1
TGCAGCGTTGAAGTTCCGGGACAGGGGGCGAAGGGCTACACCTTC
CSVEVPGQGAKGYTF
>.|TRBJ2-1|.|TRBV11-1
TGTGCCAGCAGAAAAAACCCGGCCTTAGGCGGTGAGCAGTTCTTC
CASRKNPALGGEQFF
>.|TRBJ1-2|.|TRBV4-3
TGCGCCAGCAGCCAAGAGAAGGGGTTTAACTATGGCCACACCTTC
CASSQEKGFNYGHTF
>.|TRBJ2-3|TRBD1|TRBV20-1
TGCAGTGCTTGGAGGGACAGGGTTTTGTCAGATACGCAGTATTTT
CSAWRDRVLSDTQYF
>.|TRBJ2-3|TRBD2|TRBV7-6
TGTGCCAGCAGCCAGGTAGCGGGGGGCCTCCCAGATACGCAGTATTTT
CASSQVAGGLPDTQYF
>.|TRBJ2-1|.|TRBV4-3
TGCGCCAACAGCCAAGAGGGGGGTACCTACAATGAGCAGTTCTTC
CANSQEGGTYNEQFF
>.|TRBJ1-5|.|TRBV12-3/TRBV12-4
TGTGCCAGCAGTGGGGATCTCAATCAGCCCCAGCATTTT
CASSGDLNQPQHF
>few|TRBJ2-3|TRBD2|TRBV6-5
TGTGCCACCACAGGCTTTGCGGGGGATAGGGATACGCAGTATTTT
CATTGFAGDRDTQYF
>few|TRBJ2-6|.|TRBV6-1
TGTGCCAGCAGCTCTCTACAGGGTATGTTGCCGTCTGGGGCCAACGTCCTGACTTTC
CASSSLQGMLPSGANVLTF
>few|TRBJ2-1|TRBD2|TRBV27
TGTGCCAGTTGGGGAGGGCAAAACAATGAGCAGTTCTTC
CASWGGQNNEQFF
>.|TRBJ2-3|TRBD1|TRBV2
TGTGCCAGAACGGACAGGCGTTCAGATACGCAGTATTTT
CARTDRRSDTQYF
>.|TRBJ1-5|.|TRBV4-3
TGCGCCAGCAGCCACACCAGGGCAGTAGATCAGCCCCAGCATTTT
CASSHTRAVDQPQHF
>few|TRBJ1-1|.|TRBV19
TGTGCCAGTAGTTCCGGAGGGGGGAGCACTGAAGCTTTCTTT
CASSSGGGSTEAFF
>.|TRBJ1-2|.|TRBV7-2
TGTGCCAGCAGAAGGGGGGGGTGCGACTATGGCTACACCTTC
CASRRGGCDYGYTF
>once|TRBJ1-4|.|TRBV19
TGTGCCAGTAGTATAGCGGCGGAGAGTAATGAAAAACTGTTTTTT
CASSIAAESNEKLFF
>.|TRBJ1-2|TRBD1|TRBV14
TGTGCCAGCAGCCAAGGAGCTCGACAGGGCTTCAACTATGGCTACACCTTC
CASSQGARQGFNYGYTF
>.|TRBJ2-6|.|TRBV20-1
TGCAGTGCTAGATTAGCTGGGGCCAACGTCCTGACTTTC
CSARLAGANVLTF
>.|TRBJ1-1|TRBD1|TRBV6-6
TGTGCCACAAGAGACAGGGTAGACGCTGAAGCTTTCTTT
CATRDRVDAEAFF